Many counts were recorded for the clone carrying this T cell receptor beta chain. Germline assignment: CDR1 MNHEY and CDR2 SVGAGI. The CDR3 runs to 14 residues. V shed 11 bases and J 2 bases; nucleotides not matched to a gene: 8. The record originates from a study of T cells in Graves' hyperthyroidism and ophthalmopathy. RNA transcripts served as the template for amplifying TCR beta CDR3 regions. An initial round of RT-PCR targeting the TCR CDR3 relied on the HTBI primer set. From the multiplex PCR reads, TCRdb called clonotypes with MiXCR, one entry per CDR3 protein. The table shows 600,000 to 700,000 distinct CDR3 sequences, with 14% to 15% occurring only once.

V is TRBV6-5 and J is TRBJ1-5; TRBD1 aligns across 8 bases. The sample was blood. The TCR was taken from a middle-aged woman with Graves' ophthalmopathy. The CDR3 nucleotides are TGTGCCGTCTCACCGGGACAGGGCAATCAGCCCCAGCATTTT. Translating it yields CAVSPGQGNQPQHF.